The entry below describes one T cell receptor (beta chain). These data originate in a study of blood T cell repertoires in COVID-19. The overall study: The analysed material was cDNA or gDNA that came from T cells, B-cell-depleted T cells, or PBMCs.

Authors' methods: Amplifying reference gene primers gave estimates of nucleated cell counts. Here immunoSEQ multiplex PCR was the method, and the copy in TCRdb shows in-frame clones only, minus some. V and J calls and clone size come straight from that table; D and trimming were deduced from the DNA. The sample includes some 150,000 clones, roughly 87% of them seen just once. Trimming took 5 bases from V and 3 from J; bases not matched to a gene: 6. Germline CDR1 reads MNHNY; CDR2 reads SVGAGI (reference sequence). The CDR3 extends over 16 amino acids. V is TRBV6-6 and J is TRBJ2-3; 12 nucleotides match TRBD2. Input material: peripheral blood. This clonotype was sampled from a woman in her forties or fifties with acute or convalescent COVID-19. The CDR3 here is CASSPPTSGGTDTQYF. CDR3 bases: TGTGCCAGCAGTCCACCGACTAGCGGGGGAACAGATACGCAGTATTTT.